A selection of T cell receptor beta chains follows, all from one sample in a study of graft-versus-host responses after intestinal transplantation. Profiling relied on immunoSEQ multiplex PCR, and the TCRdb table lists in-frame clones only, not all of them. The sample contains tens of thousands of clones, approximately 94% of which appear only once. These TCRs' antigens remain unknown. The sequenced sample was unstimulated CD4+ T cells sorted from spleen or lymph node cells, obtained before transplant. The source is a human donor who was the organ donor for an intestinal transplant. CDR3s leave out the opening cysteine and the closing phenylalanine or tryptophan. Each record gives: V gene, J gene, CDR3 protein.

v_gene: TRBV28
j_gene: TRBJ2-7
CDR3aa: ASSFQGGVYEQY

v_gene: TRBV5-4
j_gene: TRBJ1-2
CDR3aa: ASGTDRGLDGYT

v_gene: TRBV6-4
j_gene: TRBJ2-7
CDR3aa: ASRMTGDLKVYEQY

v_gene: TRBV7-3
j_gene: TRBJ1-2
CDR3aa: ASSLSSTGNYGYT

v_gene: TRBV5-1
j_gene: TRBJ2-5
CDR3aa: ASSEGERAETQY

v_gene: TRBV18
j_gene: TRBJ2-2
CDR3aa: ASSPRPTPGELF

v_gene: TRBV5-1
j_gene: TRBJ2-3
CDR3aa: ASSLVGRGTDTQY

v_gene: TRBV6-5
j_gene: TRBJ2-7
CDR3aa: ASSEGWGREQY

v_gene: TRBV28
j_gene: TRBJ1-1
CDR3aa: ASSTNTEAF

v_gene: TRBV28
j_gene: TRBJ2-7
CDR3aa: ASSPHGTSSYEQY

v_gene: TRBV2
j_gene: TRBJ1-3
CDR3aa: ASSESGGIGNTIY